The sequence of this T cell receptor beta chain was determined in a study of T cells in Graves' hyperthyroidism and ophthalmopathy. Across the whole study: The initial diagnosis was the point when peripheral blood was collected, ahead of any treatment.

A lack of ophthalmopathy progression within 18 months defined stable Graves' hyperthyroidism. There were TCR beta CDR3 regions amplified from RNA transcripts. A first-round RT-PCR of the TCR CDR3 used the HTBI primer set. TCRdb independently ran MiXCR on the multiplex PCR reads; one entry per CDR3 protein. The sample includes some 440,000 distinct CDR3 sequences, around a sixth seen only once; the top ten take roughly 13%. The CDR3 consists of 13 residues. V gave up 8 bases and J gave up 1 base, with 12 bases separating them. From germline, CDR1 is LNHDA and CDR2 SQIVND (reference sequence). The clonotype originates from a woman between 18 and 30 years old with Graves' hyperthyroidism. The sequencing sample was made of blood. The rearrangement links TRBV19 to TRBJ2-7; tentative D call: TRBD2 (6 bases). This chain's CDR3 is CASGDSASYEQYF. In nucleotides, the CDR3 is TGTGCCAGTGGGGACTCTGCATCCTACGAGCAGTACTTC.